The clone carrying this TCR beta chain was seen many times. Its antigen is as yet unknown. This sample was taken from a study of T-cell reconstitution after alpha-beta-depleted transplantation in children. Study results and caveats: Diversity and T-cell counts at one year after transplant derived mostly from new T cells. Some patients' high day-60 TCRbeta diversity was attributed to recipient cells surviving conditioning. By about two months after transplant, alpha-beta T cells reportedly arose from several hundred graft clones that had expanded.

TCRbeta library preparation incorporated unique molecular identifiers. TCRdb analysed the PCR reads with MiXCR anew, one entry per CDR3 protein. The sample yields approximately 300,000 distinct CDR3 sequences, around 7.1% seen once. Germline trimming cut 6 bases from V and 2 bases from J; bases unmatched to any gene: 4. The CDR3 is 13 residues long. From germline, CDR1 is SGHVS and CDR2 FNYEAQ. The source is a female patient aged 2-10 years who had a stem cell transplant for Fanconi anemia, so the T cells may come from the graft donor. Specimen: peripheral blood, collected 360 days after TCRalphabeta/CD19-depleted stem cell transplant. This sequence joins TRBV7-6 and TRBJ2-7; 7 nucleotides match TRBD2. In DNA form, the CDR3 reads TGTGCCAGCAGTTCCGGGGGGACCTACGAGCAGTACTTC. Protein: CASSSGGTYEQYF.